This T cell receptor beta chain was found in a study of T cell responses to AZD1222 COVID-19 vaccine. The wider study: Pooled together were second doses at about 4 or about 12 weeks.

In regard to this clone: What it recognizes is unknown.

Sequenced by immunoSEQ multiplex PCR; TCRdb stores in-frame clones only, minus some. This sample has approximately 110,000 clones; approximately 84% occur once, and the top ten carry approximately 10%. This CDR3 has 14 residues. Trimming took 9 bases from V and 4 from J; bases not matched to a gene: 10. Germline assignment: CDR1 SGHNT and CDR2 YYREEE (reference sequence). Whole-study results and caveats: Researchers took repertoire samples only after the peak T cell response had come.

Sequenced material: peripheral blood, taken on day 0 of AZD1222 vaccination. This chain joins TRBV5-4 and TRBJ1-3; 7 bases are shared with TRBD1. The clonotype comes from an adult in good health. In DNA form, the CDR3 reads TGTGCCACCGCGCCAGGGGGTGGGGGAAACACCATATATTTT. This sequence encodes CATAPGGGGNTIYF.